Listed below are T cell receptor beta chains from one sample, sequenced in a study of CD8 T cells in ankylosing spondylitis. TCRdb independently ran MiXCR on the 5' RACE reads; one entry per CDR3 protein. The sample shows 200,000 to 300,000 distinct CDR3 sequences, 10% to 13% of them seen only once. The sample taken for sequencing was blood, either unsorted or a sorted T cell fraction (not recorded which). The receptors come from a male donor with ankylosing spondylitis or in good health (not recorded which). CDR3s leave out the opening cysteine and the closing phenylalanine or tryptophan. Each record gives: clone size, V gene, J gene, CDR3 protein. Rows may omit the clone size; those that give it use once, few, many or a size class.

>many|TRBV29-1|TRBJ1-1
SVITQRMNTEAF
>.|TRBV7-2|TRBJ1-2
ASSGGQGYGYT
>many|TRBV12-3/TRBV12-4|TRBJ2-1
ASSLLRVTEQF
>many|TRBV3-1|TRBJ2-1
ASSQEDGVNEQF
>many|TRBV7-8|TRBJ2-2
ASSLARANTGELF
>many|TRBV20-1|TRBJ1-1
SARRGRSTEAF
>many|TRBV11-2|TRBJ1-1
ASSLEPGSAPVGEAF
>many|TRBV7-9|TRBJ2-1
ASSSSGAHEQF
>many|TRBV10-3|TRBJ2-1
ATQDSGGSYNEQF
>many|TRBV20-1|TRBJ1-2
SARASFGYT
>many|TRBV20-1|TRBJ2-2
SARGIKGELF
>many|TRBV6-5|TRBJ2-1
ASSYRGWQSYNEQF
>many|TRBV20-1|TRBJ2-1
SARVAGTSASNEQF
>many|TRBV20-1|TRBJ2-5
SALGREETQY
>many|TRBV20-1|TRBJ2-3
SASGLVAGDSTDTQY
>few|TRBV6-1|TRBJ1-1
ASSEEGSSEAF
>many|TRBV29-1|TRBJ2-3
SSKESGTFTDTQY
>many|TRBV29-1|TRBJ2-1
SVELVKSEQF
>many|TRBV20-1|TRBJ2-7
SAPTDSYEQY
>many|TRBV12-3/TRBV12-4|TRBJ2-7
ASSSLADYEQY
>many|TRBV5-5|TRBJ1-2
ASKLQGAGSEGYT
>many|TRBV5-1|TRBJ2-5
ASSLSPQETQY
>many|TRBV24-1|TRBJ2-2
ATRASSAGELF
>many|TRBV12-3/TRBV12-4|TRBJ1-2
ASSLAWGRTDGYT
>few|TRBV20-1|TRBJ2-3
SARATVTDTQY
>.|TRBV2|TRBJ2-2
AEGPEDTGELF
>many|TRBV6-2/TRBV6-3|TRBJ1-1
ASSYSRYEAF
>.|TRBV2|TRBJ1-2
ASSEKQGVNGYT
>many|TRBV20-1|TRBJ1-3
SARDFSGNTIY